The TCR beta chain under discussion was sequenced for a study of blood T cell repertoires in COVID-19. The CDR3 has 14 amino acids. V lost 2 bases to trimming and J lost 0 bases, with 7 bases between them. CDR1 is SGHTA and CDR2 is FQGNSA in the germline V gene. Method: immunoSEQ multiplex PCR; TCRdb's copy keeps in-frame clones and lacks some. Among around 250,000 clones listed, about 90% were seen once. The sequencing input was PBMCs or T cells enriched from blood (not recorded which). The source of this sequence is a human donor in a cohort exposed to, infected with or recovered from COVID-19 (not recorded which). The donor label of this sample is uncertain. This chain connects TRBV7-2 to TRBJ1-2; D unclear. CDR3 DNA: TGTGCCAGCAGCTTAATTCCCTCTAACTATGGCTACACCTTC. It specifies CASSLIPSNYGYTF.